This TCR beta chain stems from a study of CD8+ T cells in alopecia areata. Overall study context: Each day, treated patients took oral tofacitinib twice, at 5 to 10 mg per dose.

Findings and caveats of the study: Across lesional scalp, and particularly alopecia totalis/universalis, clonality surpassed that of normal scalp.

Peripheral blood and lesional scalp punch biopsies were taken from alopecia areata patients. For this clone: The antigen remains undetermined.

Sequencing relied on a cDNA template that was reverse transcribed from extracted RNA. Repertoires were generated with immunoSEQ multiplex PCR, while TCRdb's copy carries only in-frame clones and drops some. The table records some 130,000 clones, roughly three fifths of them present only once. Sample: CD4+ T cells sorted from blood, taken at week 0. This TCR was sampled from a human donor with alopecia areata.

CDR3 residues: CASSYFRDTEAFF. The CDR3 DNA sequence: TGTGCCAGCAGTTACTTTCGGGACACTGAAGCTTTCTTT. The chain carries TRBV6-5 and TRBJ1-1; D uncertain. With 1 base removed from V and 3 bases from J, the gap between germline ends came to 6 bases. The CDR3 runs 13 residues. The germline V gene has CDR1 MNHEY and CDR2 SVGAGI.